The rows below give T cell receptor beta chains drawn from one sample of a study of blood T cells in healthy people across ages. A single record per CDR3 protein comes from TCRdb applying MiXCR to the 5' RACE reads. The repertoire holds roughly 1.5 million distinct CDR3 sequences, with roughly 43% as singletons. Sequenced input: blood. These receptors were obtained from a woman between 18 and 30 years old in good health. The CDR3 runs from the conserved cysteine through the conserved F or W. D genes are given only for firm matches. Where a row states a size, it is once, few, many or the class of an expanded clone; other rows omit it.

CDR3,DNA,D,V,length,J,size
CASSQDQPSGEETQYF,TGCGCCAGCAGCCAAGATCAGCCTAGCGGGGAAGAGACCCAGTACTTC,TRBD2,TRBV4-3,16,TRBJ2-5,few
CSATPGQGSYEQFF,TGCAGTGCAACACCGGGACAGGGTTCCTATGAGCAGTTCTTC,TRBD1,TRBV20-1,14,TRBJ2-1,few
CASSSLPRNEQYF,TGTGCCAGCAGCTCACTACCCCGGAATGAGCAGTACTTC,.,TRBV7-2,13,TRBJ2-7,.
CASSKVRDRGYNEQFF,TGTGCCAGCAGCAAGGTGAGGGACAGGGGGTACAATGAGCAGTTCTTC,TRBD1,TRBV9,16,TRBJ2-1,.
CSVRDTFNYGYTF,TGCAGCGTCCGGGACACTTTTAACTATGGCTACACCTTC,.,TRBV29-1,13,TRBJ1-2,.
CASSQGRDGSNTQYF,TGCGCCAGCAGCCAGGGTCGGGACGGCTCAAATACGCAGTATTTT,.,TRBV4-3,15,TRBJ2-3,.
CASSLLGRGNNEQFF,TGTGCCAGCAGTTTATTGGGGCGGGGGAACAATGAGCAGTTCTTC,TRBD2,TRBV27,15,TRBJ2-1,.
CASRATGTTGELFF,TGCGCCAGCAGAGCGACAGGGACAACCGGGGAGCTGTTTTTT,TRBD1,TRBV4-3,14,TRBJ2-2,once
CASSLLGPDEQFF,TGTGCCAGCAGCTTACTAGGCCCTGATGAGCAGTTCTTC,.,TRBV7-2,13,TRBJ2-1,few
CASSSGTFYQPQHF,TGTGCCAGCAGCTCAGGGACTTTTTATCAGCCCCAGCATTTT,.,TRBV7-2,14,TRBJ1-5,.
CASSLEQRAWNEQFF,TGCGCCAGCAGCTTGGAACAGCGGGCTTGGAATGAGCAGTTCTTC,.,TRBV5-1,15,TRBJ2-1,few
CASSPTTQGETQYF,TGCGCCAGCAGCCCCACAACACAGGGAGAGACCCAGTACTTC,.,TRBV5-1,14,TRBJ2-5,once
CASSLGLSQPQHF,TGTGCCAGCAGTTTGGGACTTAGTCAGCCCCAGCATTTT,.,TRBV12-3/TRBV12-4,13,TRBJ1-5,.
CASSLVAGGPDTEYF,TGTGCCAGCAGTTTGGTAGCGGGGGGGCCAGATACGGAGTATTTT,TRBD2,TRBV12-3/TRBV12-4,15,TRBJ2-3,.
CASSLVGTGFLSYEQYF,TGTGCCAGCAGCTTAGTCGGAACAGGGTTCCTCTCCTACGAGCAGTACTTC,.,TRBV7-8,17,TRBJ2-7,.
CASRTIKNSRFSNYGYTF,TGTGCCAGCAGAACCATAAAGAATAGCAGGTTTTCAAACTATGGCTACACCTTC,.,TRBV7-9,18,TRBJ1-2,.
CSAPLEANYGYTF,TGCAGTGCTCCCCTAGAAGCTAACTATGGCTACACCTTC,.,TRBV20-1,13,TRBJ1-2,few
CASSPTTTSGGPPDTQYF,TGTGCCAGCAGCCCAACAACGACTAGCGGGGGGCCACCAGATACGCAGTATTTT,TRBD2,TRBV9,18,TRBJ2-3,.
CSVEDRGGDTQYF,TGCAGCGTTGAAGATCGAGGCGGGGATACGCAGTATTTT,.,TRBV29-1,13,TRBJ2-3,.
CASSPIGATEETQYF,TGTGCCAGCAGTCCTATCGGGGCCACGGAAGAGACCCAGTACTTC,.,TRBV6-5,15,TRBJ2-5,.
CASSLAWTGGVDTQYF,TGTGCCAGCAGCTTAGCCTGGACAGGGGGAGTAGATACGCAGTATTTT,TRBD1,TRBV7-2,16,TRBJ2-3,.
CASSVSYGGAYEQYF,TGTGCCAGCAGCGTCTCCTACGGGGGCGCTTACGAGCAGTACTTC,.,TRBV9,15,TRBJ2-7,few
CATSRRMVAKNIQYF,TGTGCCACCAGCAGAAGGATGGTGGCCAAAAACATTCAGTACTTC,.,TRBV15,15,TRBJ2-4,many
CASSAVRADEAFF,TGTGCCAGCAGCGCAGTTCGGGCAGATGAAGCTTTCTTT,.,TRBV7-9,13,TRBJ1-1,few
CATSTPGLAGNEQFF,TGTGCCACCAGCACCCCGGGACTAGCGGGAAATGAGCAGTTCTTC,TRBD2,TRBV15,15,TRBJ2-1,.
CATSDFGRILNTEAFF,TGTGCCACCAGTGATTTCGGACGGATTTTGAACACTGAAGCTTTCTTT,.,TRBV24-1,16,TRBJ1-1,.
CASSGGSHDYGYTF,TGTGCCAGCAGTGGTGGCAGCCATGACTATGGCTACACCTTC,.,TRBV2,14,TRBJ1-2,.